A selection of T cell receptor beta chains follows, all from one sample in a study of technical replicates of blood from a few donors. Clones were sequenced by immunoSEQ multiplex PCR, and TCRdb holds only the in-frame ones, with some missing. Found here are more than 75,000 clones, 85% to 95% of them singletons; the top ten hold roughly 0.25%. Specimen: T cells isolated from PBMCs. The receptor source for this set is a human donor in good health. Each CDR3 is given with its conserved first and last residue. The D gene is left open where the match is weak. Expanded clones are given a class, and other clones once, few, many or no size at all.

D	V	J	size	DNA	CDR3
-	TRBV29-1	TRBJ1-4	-	TGCAGCTTTAGGGGGGGAATTAGTGAAAAACTGTTTTTT	CSFRGGISEKLFF
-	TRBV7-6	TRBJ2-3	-	TGTGCCAGCAGCTTTTCGGCCAGGGTTGATGTCACAGATACGCAGTATTTT	CASSFSARVDVTDTQYF
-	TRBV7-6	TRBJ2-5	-	TGTGCCAGCAGCTTACGTGATGATAGAAAGTACTTC	CASSLRDDRKYF
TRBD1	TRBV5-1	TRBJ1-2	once	TGCGCCAGCAGCTTGGTGGCCAGGGGGGATGGCTACACCTTC	CASSLVARGDGYTF
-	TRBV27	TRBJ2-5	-	TGTGCCAGCAGCCCTCGGGGCGGGAACTTCCGGGAGACCCAGTACTTC	CASSPRGGNFRETQYF
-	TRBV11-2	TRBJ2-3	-	TGTGCCAGCAGACCCCGCGCGGACAGCATCACAGATACGCAGTATTTT	CASRPRADSITDTQYF
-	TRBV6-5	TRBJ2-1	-	TGTGCCAGCAGTCCCCGTTACAATGAGCAGTTCTTC	CASSPRYNEQFF
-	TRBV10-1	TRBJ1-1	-	TGCGCCAGCAGTGAGTCGACAGTGAACACTGAAGCTTTCTTT	CASSESTVNTEAFF
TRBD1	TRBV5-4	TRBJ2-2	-	TGTGCCAGCAGCCCAGGGGGTGCGAACACCGGGGAGCTGTTTTTT	CASSPGGANTGELFF
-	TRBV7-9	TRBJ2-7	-	TGTGCCAGCAGCCGGACTTACGAGCAGTACTTC	CASSRTYEQYF
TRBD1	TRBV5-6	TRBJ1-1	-	TGTGCCAGCAGCTCAGGCCGGGACAGGGGCAACACTGAAGCTTTCTTT	CASSSGRDRGNTEAFF
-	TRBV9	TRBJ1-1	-	TGTGCCAGCAGCCCTGGGCTGAACACTGAAGCTTTCTTT	CASSPGLNTEAFF
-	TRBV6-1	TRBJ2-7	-	TGTGCCAGCACCACGGACAGAATTTCGACCTACGAGCAGTACTTC	CASTTDRISTYEQYF
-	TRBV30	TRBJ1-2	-	TGTGCCTGGAGTGTACTTAGTCTTCGAGGAGGTGTTGGCTACACCTTC	CAWSVLSLRGGVGYTF
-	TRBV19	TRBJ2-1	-	TGTGCCAGTAGTAGCCAGGGAACTTTCAATGAGCAGTTCTTC	CASSSQGTFNEQFF